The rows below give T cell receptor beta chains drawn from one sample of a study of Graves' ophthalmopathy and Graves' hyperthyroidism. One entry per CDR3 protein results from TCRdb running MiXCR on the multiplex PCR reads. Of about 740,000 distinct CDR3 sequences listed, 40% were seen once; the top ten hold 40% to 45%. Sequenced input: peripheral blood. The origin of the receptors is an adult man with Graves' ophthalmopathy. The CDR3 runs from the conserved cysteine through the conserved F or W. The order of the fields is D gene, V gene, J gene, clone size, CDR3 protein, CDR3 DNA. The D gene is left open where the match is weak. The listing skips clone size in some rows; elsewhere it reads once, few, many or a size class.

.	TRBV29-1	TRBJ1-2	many	CSVEYRNYGYTF	TGCAGCGTTGAATATAGGAACTATGGCTACACCTTC
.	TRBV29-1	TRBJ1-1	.	CSVGWGLNTEAFF	TGCAGCGTGGGATGGGGGCTGAACACTGAAGCTTTCTTT
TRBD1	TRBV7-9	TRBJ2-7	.	CAMGQGSYEQYF	TGTGCCATGGGACAGGGGTCCTACGAGCAGTACTTC
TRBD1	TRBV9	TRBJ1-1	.	CASSVGAGGERAAFF	TGTGCCAGCAGCGTAGGTGCAGGGGGCGAGCGTGCGGCTTTCTTT
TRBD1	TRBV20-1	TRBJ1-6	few	CSASSRGPYNSPLHF	TGCAGTGCTAGCAGCAGGGGGCCCTATAATTCACCCCTCCACTTT
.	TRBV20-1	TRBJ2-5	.	CSADLGVGETQYF	TGCAGTGCTGATCTAGGGGTTGGAGAGACCCAGTACTTC
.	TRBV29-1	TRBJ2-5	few	CSVEIGPVSETQYF	TGCAGCGTTGAGATTGGGCCGGTAAGCGAGACCCAGTACTTC
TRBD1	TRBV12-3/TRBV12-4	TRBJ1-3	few	CASSRQGTVANTIYF	TGTGCCAGCAGCCGACAAGGGACAGTCGCGAACACCATATATTTT
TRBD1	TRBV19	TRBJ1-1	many	CASDRGKTEAFF	TGTGCCAGCGACAGGGGTAAGACTGAAGCTTTCTTT
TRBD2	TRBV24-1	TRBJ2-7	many	CATIHGLAGSEQYF	TGTGCCACCATACACGGACTAGCGGGAAGCGAGCAGTACTTC
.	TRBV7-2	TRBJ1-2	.	CASSRPGRGYTF	TGTGCCAGCAGCCGACCCGGGCGAGGCTACACCTTC
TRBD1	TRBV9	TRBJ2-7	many	CASSGGDRASYEQYF	TGTGCCAGCAGCGGGGGGGACAGGGCATCCTACGAGCAGTACTTC
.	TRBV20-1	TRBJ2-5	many	CSAALGLGETQYF	TGCAGTGCAGCCTTGGGGTTAGGAGAGACCCAGTACTTC
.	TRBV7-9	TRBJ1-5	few	CASSLVLDSGRNQPQHF	TGTGCCAGCAGCTTAGTATTGGACAGTGGGCGCAATCAGCCCCAGCATTTT
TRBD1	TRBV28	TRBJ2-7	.	CASFSPGTASYEQYF	TGTGCCAGTTTCTCACCCGGGACAGCGTCCTACGAGCAGTACTTC
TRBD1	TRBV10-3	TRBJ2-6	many	CAISDPSGQGYSGANVLTF	TGTGCCATCAGTGACCCATCGGGACAGGGCTACTCTGGGGCCAACGTCCTGACTTTC
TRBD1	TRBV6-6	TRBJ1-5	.	CASSYRAGGQPQHF	TGTGCCAGCAGTTACCGGGCAGGGGGTCAGCCCCAGCATTTT
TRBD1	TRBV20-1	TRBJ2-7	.	CSARRTGRTYEQYF	TGCAGTGCTAGGAGGACAGGGAGGACCTACGAGCAGTACTTC
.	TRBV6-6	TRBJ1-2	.	CASIVGALGGDGYTF	TGTGCCAGCATCGTGGGGGCGTTAGGGGGAGATGGCTACACCTTC
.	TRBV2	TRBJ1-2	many	CASSEGGGPYGYTF	TGTGCCAGCAGTGAAGGGGGAGGGCCCTATGGCTACACCTTC
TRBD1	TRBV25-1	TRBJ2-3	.	CASSFPGQVDTQYF	TGTGCCAGCAGTTTTCCCGGACAGGTCGATACGCAGTATTTT
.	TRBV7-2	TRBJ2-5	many	CASSFRLRETQYF	TGTGCCAGCAGCTTTCGACTGCGGGAGACCCAGTACTTC
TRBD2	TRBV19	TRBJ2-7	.	CASSIALAAFYEQYF	TGTGCCAGTAGTATCGCGCTAGCGGCTTTCTACGAGCAGTACTTC
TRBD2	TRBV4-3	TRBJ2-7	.	CASGHGGGSYEQYF	TGCGCCAGCGGGCACGGCGGGGGCTCCTACGAGCAGTACTTC
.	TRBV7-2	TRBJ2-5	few	CASSFRRDQETQYF	TGTGCCAGCAGCTTTCGGCGGGACCAAGAGACCCAGTACTTC
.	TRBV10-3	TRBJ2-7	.	CAISDLGAKTYEQYF	TGTGCCATCAGTGATCTGGGGGCGAAGACCTACGAGCAGTACTTC
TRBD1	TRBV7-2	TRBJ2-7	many	CASSLRDRGAYEQYF	TGTGCCAGCAGCTTAAGGGACAGGGGAGCCTACGAGCAGTACTTC
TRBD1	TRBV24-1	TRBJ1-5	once	CASSWSRDSYQPQHF	TGTGCCAGCAGTTGGTCCCGGGACAGTTATCAGCCCCAGCATTTT
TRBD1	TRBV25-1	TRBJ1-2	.	CASSPNAGTVNYGYTF	TGTGCCAGCAGCCCTAACGCGGGGACAGTCAACTATGGCTACACCTTC
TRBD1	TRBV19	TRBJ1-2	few	CASKRDRGNYGYTF	TGTGCCAGTAAAAGGGACAGGGGAAACTATGGCTACACCTTC
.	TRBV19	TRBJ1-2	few	CASSKPGPGYTF	TGTGCCAGTAGTAAACCAGGGCCTGGCTACACCTTC
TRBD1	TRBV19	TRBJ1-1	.	CASTQGAGEAFF	TGTGCCAGCACTCAGGGGGCGGGGGAAGCTTTCTTT
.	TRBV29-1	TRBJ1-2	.	CSGQRDGYTF	TGCAGCGGACAAAGGGATGGCTACACCTTC